This T cell receptor (beta chain) was profiled in a study of blood T cell repertoires in COVID-19. The germline CDR1 and CDR2 sequences are GTSNPN and SVGIG (reference sequence). The germline V and J ends were trimmed by 7 bases and 8 bases, with 8 bases remaining between them. The CDR3 is made up of 10 amino acids. Profiling relied on immunoSEQ multiplex PCR, and the TCRdb table lists in-frame clones only, not all of them. In the table there are 180,000 or so clones, more than 80% of which are singletons. Allocation to cohorts depended on clinical history reported by the participants. Cohort 3 donors were reported recovered after two negative PCRs, clearance, or symptom resolution.

This receptor was taken from a middle-aged man who had recovered from COVID-19. Sequencing input: PBMCs or T cells enriched from blood (not recorded which). V is TRBV30 and J is TRBJ1-4, with unresolved D. CDR3 DNA sequence: TGTGCCTCAGGAGGAGAAAAACTGTTTTTT. Residues: CASGGEKLFF.